The 28 T cell receptor beta chains given below trace back to one sample, sequenced in a study of blood T cell repertoires in COVID-19. Sequencing used immunoSEQ multiplex PCR; TCRdb keeps in-frame clones, though not all of them. The repertoire consists of 250,000 to 300,000 clones, with 88% occurring once and the leading ten covering roughly 2%. Sequences were obtained from PBMCs or T cells enriched from blood (not recorded which). These receptor sequences come from a woman aged 55 to 70 in a cohort exposed to, infected with or recovered from COVID-19 (not recorded which).

The chain joins TRBV28 to TRBJ1-3; TRBD1 agrees at 9 bases. Trimming cost V 6 bases and J 8 bases; bases outside gene matches: 5. CDR1 and CDR2 (germline): MDHEN, SYDVKM. This CDR3 is built from 13 residues. CDR3 sequence: CASRQGAFDTIYF. The DNA for the CDR3 is TGTGCCAGCAGACAGGGGGCTTTTGACACCATATATTTT. Filled out from reference TRBV28 and TRBJ1-3, the complete variable domain reads DVKVTQSSRYLVKRTGEKVFLECVQDMDHENMFWYRQDPGLGLRLIYFSYDVKMKEKGDIPEGYSVSREKKERFSLILESASTNQTSMYLCASRQGAFDTIYFGEGSWLTVV.

CDR3 residues: CASSLAEVEAFF. The CDR3 nucleotides are TGTGCCAGCAGCTTGGCGGAGGTTGAAGCTTTCTTT. The chain employs TRBV7-9 and TRBJ1-1, with D hard to call. Deletions cut 3 bases from V and 7 bases from J, with 9 bases between. This CDR3 region has 12 residues. CDR1 is SEHNR, CDR2 FQNEAQ, per germline (reference sequence). The variable domain in full, completed from reference TRBV7-9 and TRBJ1-1, reads DTGVSQNPRHKITKRGQNVTFRCDPISEHNRLYWYRQTLGQGPEFLTYFQNEAQLEKSRLLSDRFSAERPKGSFSTLEIQRTEQGDSAMYLCASSLAEVEAFFGQGTRLTVV.

CDR3 nucleotides: TGTGCCAGCAGCCCGGGACCCCGGGGGACTGAAGCTTTCTTT. This codes for CASSPGPRGTEAFF. The J gene is TRBJ1-1, the V gene TRBV7-9; D is perhaps TRBD1 (5 bases). Germline V gene lookup returns CDR1 SEHNR and CDR2 FQNEAQ (reference sequence). The germline V and J ends were trimmed by 5 bases and 5 bases, with 15 bases remaining between them. The CDR3 contains 14 residues.

As regards this clone: At one boundary the junction diverges from the germline segment, which might be a read error. CDR3 in amino acids: CASRQSQIGLWNF. For the CDR3, the DNA is TGTGCCAGCCGACAGTCACAGATAGGATTGTGGAATTTT. The rearrangement joins TRBV2 to TRBJ2-3; perhaps TRBD1 as D (5 bases). The CDR3 totals 13 residues. The germline V gene has CDR1 SNHLY and CDR2 FYNNEI.

V usage is TRBV11-2 and J usage is TRBJ2-1; 7 bases map to TRBD1. The CDR3 consists of 15 residues. Trimming took 0 bases from V and 6 from J; bases not matched to a gene: 5. In germline, CDR1 is SGHAT, CDR2 FQNNGV. DNA of the CDR3: TGTGCCAGCAGCTTAGAAACAGGGGAGTTCAATGAGCAGTTCTTC. Translated: CASSLETGEFNEQFF.

This clone was seen repeatedly, ten times or more. This chain links TRBV28 with TRBJ1-1; unclear D gene. Germline loops: CDR1 MDHEN, CDR2 SYDVKM. This CDR3 contains 14 residues. V was pared by 4 bases and J by 4 bases, with 13 bases between. The CDR3 spells CASSSTAQSTEAFF. CDR3 sequence (DNA): TGTGCCAGCAGTTCGACGGCACAGTCCACTGAAGCTTTCTTT.

This clone was counted only a few times. The chain couples TRBV5-1 to TRBJ1-5, with D possibly TRBD1 on 6 matching bases. V lost 0 bases to trimming and J lost 6 bases, with 10 bases between them. The CDR3 is made up of 14 amino acids. Germline values: CDR1 SGHRS, CDR2 YFSETQ. In nucleotides, the CDR3 is TGCGCCAGCAGCTTGGCAGGGGACGGTCAGCCCCAGCATTTT. As protein: CASSLAGDGQPQHF.

The count of this clone is one. The CDR3 loop reads CASSWGGGPYNEQFF. The CDR3 region has the DNA TGTGCCAGCAGTTGGGGGGGAGGCCCATACAATGAGCAGTTCTTC. This chain connects TRBV27 to TRBJ2-1; 7 bases match TRBD2. Germline CDR1 and CDR2: MNHEY and SMNVEV (reference sequence). V dropped 4 bases and J dropped 4; count of bases not matched to a gene: 7. There are 15 residues in the CDR3.

This chain connects TRBV6-5 to TRBJ2-1; 14 bases are shared with TRBD2. There are 15 residues in the CDR3. Germline CDR1 MNHEY, CDR2 SVGAGI. The V and J ends lost 6 bases and 6 bases, in that order; junction bases with no gene match: 4. The CDR3 coding sequence is TGTGCCAGCAGGCCGGGACTAGCGGGAGCCAATGAGCAGTTCTTC. Amino acid sequence: CASRPGLAGANEQFF.

This chain uses TRBV2 with TRBJ2-1, with D tentatively TRBD2 (5 bases). Germline values: CDR1 SNHLY, CDR2 FYNNEI. V gave up 7 bases and J gave up 6 bases, with 19 bases separating them. This CDR3 has 15 residues. The CDR3, as DNA: TGTGCCAGCAACCTGCAGAGGGAAGTGGGCAATGAGCAGTTCTTC. It is translated as CASNLQREVGNEQFF.

This chain joins TRBV6-1 and TRBJ2-5, with 7 bases aligning to TRBD2. V lost 0 bases to trimming and J lost 5 bases; unmatched junction nucleotides: 9. The CDR3 loop spans 16 amino acids. Germline CDR1 and CDR2: MNHNS and SASEGT. The CDR3 DNA reads TGTGCCAGCAGTGAAGCGATTCGGGGGGTTAAGGAGACCCAGTACTTC. It specifies CASSEAIRGVKETQYF.

V usage is TRBV6-5 and J usage is TRBJ1-1; 7 bases are shared with TRBD1. The trim removed 6 bases at V and 0 bases at J, leaving 1 base unmatched. The CDR3 is made up of 13 amino acids. Germline CDR1 MNHEY, CDR2 SVGAGI. CDR3 amino acids: CASRRGLNTEAFF. The CDR3 nucleotides read TGTGCCAGCAGGAGGGGGCTGAACACTGAAGCTTTCTTT.

The J gene is TRBJ2-3, the V gene TRBV7-2, with D possibly being TRBD2 (5 bases). Germline values: CDR1 SGHTA, CDR2 FQGNSA. This CDR3 comprises 15 residues. V was clipped by 3 bases and J by 2 bases, with 12 bases between them. The CDR3 bases are TGTGCCAGCAGCTTCCAGCGGCACGTCACAGATACGCAGTATTTT. This gives the protein CASSFQRHVTDTQYF.

The rearrangement links TRBV2 to TRBJ1-2; TRBD1 might be the D (6 bases). Trimming stripped 4 bases from V and 1 base from J, with 16 bases between. The CDR3 spans 16 residues. Germline assignment: CDR1 SNHLY and CDR2 FYNNEI. The CDR3: CASSVGAGENNYGYTF. The CDR3 DNA is TGTGCCAGCAGTGTAGGGGCAGGGGAGAATAACTATGGCTACACCTTC.

J is TRBJ2-3 and V is TRBV7-2; 7 positions match TRBD2. Germline V gene sequence: CDR1 SGHTA, CDR2 FQGNSA. V was pared by 4 bases and J by 1 base, with 5 bases of the junction left unmatched. This CDR3 is 15 amino acids long. CDR3 protein: CASSSERGRTDTQYF. The CDR3 DNA sequence: TGTGCCAGCAGCTCGGAGCGGGGTCGCACAGATACGCAGTATTTT.

This rearrangement joins TRBV4-3 to TRBJ2-4; D is ambiguous. V was trimmed by 0 bases and J by 8 bases, leaving 14 bases between them. CDR1 is LGHNA and CDR2 is YSLEER in the germline V gene. The CDR3 contains 15 residues. The CDR3 protein is CASSQDSDGSDIQYF. In DNA, the CDR3 is TGCGCCAGCAGCCAAGATTCCGACGGGTCAGACATTCAGTACTTC.

The V call is TRBV2, the J call TRBJ2-3, with 7 bases that match TRBD1. The CDR3 covers 15 residues. J gave up 4 bases and V 7 bases, and 11 bases lay outside the gene matches. Germline CDR1 reads SNHLY; CDR2 reads FYNNEI. The CDR3 region has the DNA TGTGCCAGCACCAGACAGGGAGTGGGCCCAGATACGCAGTATTTT. Its protein is CASTRQGVGPDTQYF. Variable domain in full (rest from reference TRBV2 and TRBJ2-3): EPEVTQTPSHQVTQMGQEVILRCVPISNHLYFYWYRQILGQKVEFLVSFYNNEISEKSEIFDDQFSVERPDGSNFTLKIRSTKLEDSAMYFCASTRQGVGPDTQYFGPGTRLTVL.

The chain recombines TRBV6-5 with TRBJ2-5; 9 bases are a match to TRBD2. Looked up from germline, CDR1 is MNHEY and CDR2 is SVGAGI. The CDR3 has 15 amino acids. J was trimmed by 4 bases and V by 5 bases; bases with no gene match: 8. In nucleotides, the CDR3 is TGTGCCAGCAGTAGGGGACTAGCCCGCCCAGAGACCCAGTACTTC. Its translation is CASSRGLARPETQYF.

Notes on this clone: The same CDR3 arises from other DNA sequences in this sample as well. The V and J genes are TRBV5-1 and TRBJ1-5; no definite D call. The CDR3 runs to 15 residues. The V gene's germline CDR1 is SGHRS and CDR2 YFSETQ. V lost 0 bases, J lost 0 bases, and 7 bases lay in between. CDR3 amino acids: CASSLAGNSNQPQHF. The CDR3 region has the DNA TGCGCCAGCAGCTTGGCCGGGAATAGCAATCAGCCCCAGCATTTT.

This chain connects TRBV10-3 to TRBJ2-3; D unresolved. Trimming removed 0 bases at V and 6 bases at J, with 4 bases between. CDR3 length: 12 amino acids. Germline-derived CDR1 and CDR2 are ENHRY and SYGVKD. CDR3 DNA: TGTGCCATCAGTGAGTCTCGGGATACGCAGTATTTT. It specifies CAISESRDTQYF.

V gene TRBV7-9 combines with J gene TRBJ1-4; D uncertain. V shed 3 bases and J shed 8 bases, with 13 bases lying between them. The length of the CDR3 is 14 residues. Germline assignment: CDR1 SEHNR and CDR2 FQNEAQ (reference sequence). The DNA for the CDR3 is TGTGCCAGCAGCTTTATCCGGGGAGGGGAAAAACTGTTTTTT. This translates into CASSFIRGGEKLFF.

This chain joins TRBV4-3 and TRBJ1-6; 9 bases line up with TRBD1. The CDR3 is 15 amino acids. In germline, CDR1 is LGHNA, CDR2 YSLEER. J was trimmed by 10 bases and V by 6 bases; bases with no gene match: 10. The CDR3 nucleotides read TGCGCCAGCAGTCCCGGGACAGGGTTTTTGTCACCCCTCCACTTT. Its translation: CASSPGTGFLSPLHF.

This sequence joins TRBV5-1 and TRBJ2-3; TRBD2 agrees at 12 bases. CDR1 is SGHRS and CDR2 is YFSETQ in the germline V gene. Trimming cost V 0 bases and J 6 bases; bases outside gene matches: 5. This CDR3 has 16 amino acids. The CDR3 sequence: CASSLELAGGGDTQYF. In nucleotides, the CDR3 is TGCGCCAGCAGCTTGGAACTAGCGGGAGGCGGGGATACGCAGTATTTT.

V gene TRBV6-5 combines with J gene TRBJ2-1; TRBD1 is a possible D gene (7 bases). CDR3 size: 11 residues. Germline CDR1 is MNHEY and CDR2 is SVGAGI. V was cut by 5 bases and J by 14 bases, with 13 bases left in between. In DNA, the CDR3 is TGTGCCAGCAGTATGGCGGGACAGAAGTTCTTC. This translates into CASSMAGQKFF.

The rearrangement joins TRBV28 to TRBJ2-7; D is possibly TRBD2 (5 bases). Trimming took off 5 bases at V and 2 bases at J, with 19 bases between the two ends. The CDR3 runs 16 residues. Germline V gene lookup returns CDR1 MDHEN and CDR2 SYDVKM. In DNA, the CDR3 is TGTGCCAGCAGTCGTCCCCCGGGGAGCGGAGCCTACGAGCAGTACTTC. The encoded protein is CASSRPPGSGAYEQYF.

The V gene is TRBV14, the J gene TRBJ1-2; D may be TRBD1 (6 bases). Between the trimmed V and J ends, which lost 1 base and 4 bases, there was a span of 13 bases. The CDR3 sequence is 15 residues long. CDR1 and CDR2 (germline): SGHDN, FVKESK. CDR3 region: CASSQVPGASYGYTF. CDR3 bases: TGTGCCAGCAGCCAAGTCCCAGGGGCCTCCTATGGCTACACCTTC.

The count of this clone is one. The chain recombines TRBV24-1 with TRBJ1-1; D unresolved. Trimming shortened V by 7 bases and J by 10 bases, and 18 bases separated the two germline ends. Germline CDR1 KGHDR, CDR2 SFDVKD. CDR3 length equals 13 residues. CDR3 coding DNA: TGTGCCACCAGCGCGGCCGGATCCCGAGGAGCTTTCTTT. Encoded protein: CATSAAGSRGAFF.

The chain couples TRBV18 to TRBJ1-1; the match to TRBD1 covers 10 bases. After removal of 4 bases from V and 1 base from J, the junction contained 0 bases not matched to a gene. The CDR3 totals 14 residues. The germline V gene has CDR1 KGHSH and CDR2 LQKENI. The CDR3 DNA reads TGTGCCAGCTCACGGACAGGGGGGAACACTGAAGCTTTCTTT. As protein: CASSRTGGNTEAFF.